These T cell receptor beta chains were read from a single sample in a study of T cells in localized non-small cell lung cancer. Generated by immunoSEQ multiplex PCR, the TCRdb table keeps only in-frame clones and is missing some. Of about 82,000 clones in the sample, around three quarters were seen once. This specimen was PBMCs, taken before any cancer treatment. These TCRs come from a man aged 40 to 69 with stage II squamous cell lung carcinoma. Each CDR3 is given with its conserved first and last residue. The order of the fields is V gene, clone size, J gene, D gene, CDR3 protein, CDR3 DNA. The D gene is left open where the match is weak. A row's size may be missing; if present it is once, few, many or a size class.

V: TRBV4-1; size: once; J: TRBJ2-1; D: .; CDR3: CASSQLQAVGVNEQFF; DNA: TGCGCCAGCAGCCAATTACAGGCCGTGGGGGTAAATGAGCAGTTCTTC
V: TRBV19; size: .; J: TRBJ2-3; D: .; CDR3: CASSMAPWGQYF; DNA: TGTGCCAGTAGTATGGCCCCCTGGGGGCAGTATTTT
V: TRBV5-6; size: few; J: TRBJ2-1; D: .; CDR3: CASSLVVGGHPRVGNEQFF; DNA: TGTGCCAGCAGCTTGGTCGTAGGAGGGCACCCGCGGGTTGGCAATGAGCAGTTCTTC
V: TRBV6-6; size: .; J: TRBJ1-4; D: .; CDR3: CASSRESNEKLFF; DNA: TGTGCCAGCAGTAGGGAGTCTAATGAAAAACTGTTTTTT
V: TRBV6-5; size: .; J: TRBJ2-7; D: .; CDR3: CASSETGSSYEQYF; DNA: TGTGCCAGCAGTGAGACAGGTAGCTCCTACGAGCAGTACTTC
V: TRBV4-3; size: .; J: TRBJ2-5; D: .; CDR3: CASSQDNGSPETQYF; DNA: TGCGCCAGCAGCCAAGATAACGGGTCGCCTGAGACCCAGTACTTC
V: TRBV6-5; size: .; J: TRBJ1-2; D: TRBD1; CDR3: CASSRTGLSGYGYTF; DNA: TGTGCCAGCAGCCGGACAGGTCTATCGGGCTATGGCTACACCTTC
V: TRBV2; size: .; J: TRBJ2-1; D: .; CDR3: CASSELVRARSYNEQFF; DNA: TGTGCCAGCAGTGAACTGGTCCGAGCGCGCTCCTACAATGAGCAGTTCTTC
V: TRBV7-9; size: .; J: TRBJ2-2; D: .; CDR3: CASSLTSTGELFF; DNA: TGTGCCAGCAGCCTCACTAGCACCGGGGAGCTGTTTTTT
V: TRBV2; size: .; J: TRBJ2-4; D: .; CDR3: CASSEYGGGPKNIQYF; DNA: TGTGCCAGCAGTGAATATGGGGGGGGGCCGAAAAACATTCAGTACTTC
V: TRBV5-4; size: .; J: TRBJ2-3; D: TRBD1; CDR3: CASSTRQGGTDTQYF; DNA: TGTGCCAGCAGCACCCGACAGGGTGGTACAGATACGCAGTATTTT
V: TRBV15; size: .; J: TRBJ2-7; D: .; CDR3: CATSRAQTYEQYF; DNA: TGTGCCACCAGCAGAGCGCAGACCTACGAGCAGTACTTC
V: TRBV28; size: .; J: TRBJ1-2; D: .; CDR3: CASSRLYGYTF; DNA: TGTGCCAGCAGTCGACTCTATGGCTACACCTTC
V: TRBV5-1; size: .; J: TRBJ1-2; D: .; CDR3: CASSLGTVQGGLYNYGYTF; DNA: TGCGCCAGCAGCTTGGGAACGGTCCAGGGAGGGCTTTATAACTATGGCTACACCTTC
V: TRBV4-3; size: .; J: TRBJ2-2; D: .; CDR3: CASSQQIANTGELFF; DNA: TGCGCCAGCAGCCAACAGATCGCGAACACCGGGGAGCTGTTTTTT
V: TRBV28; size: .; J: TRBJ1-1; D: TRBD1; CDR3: CASSTVGQGLDTEAFF; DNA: TGTGCCAGCAGTACAGTCGGACAGGGCCTGGACACTGAAGCTTTCTTT
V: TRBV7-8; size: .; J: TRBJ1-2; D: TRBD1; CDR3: CASSKTGTGDGYTF; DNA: TGTGCCAGCAGCAAAACCGGGACAGGGGATGGCTACACCTTC
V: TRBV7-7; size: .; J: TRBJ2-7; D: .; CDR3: CASSSGSGSTYEQYF; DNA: TGTGCTAGCAGCTCAGGGTCGGGATCAACGTACGAGCAGTACTTC
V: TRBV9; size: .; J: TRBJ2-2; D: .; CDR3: CASSVAYGGRTGELFF; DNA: TGTGCCAGCAGCGTAGCTTATGGGGGGAGGACCGGGGAGCTGTTTTTT
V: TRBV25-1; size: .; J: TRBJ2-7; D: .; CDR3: CASSESGSYEQYF; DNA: TGTGCCAGCAGTGAATCGGGCAGCTACGAGCAGTACTTC
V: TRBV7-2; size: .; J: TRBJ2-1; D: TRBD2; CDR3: CASSLTSPSEQFF; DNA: TGTGCCAGCAGCCTGACTAGCCCAAGTGAGCAGTTCTTC
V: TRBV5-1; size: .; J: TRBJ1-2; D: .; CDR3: CASSLGQVDYGYTF; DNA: TGCGCCAGCAGCTTGGGACAGGTGGACTATGGCTACACCTTC
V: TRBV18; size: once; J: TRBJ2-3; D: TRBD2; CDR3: CASSPQISGGAADTQYF; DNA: TGTGCCAGCTCACCGCAGATTAGCGGGGGGGCCGCAGATACGCAGTATTTT
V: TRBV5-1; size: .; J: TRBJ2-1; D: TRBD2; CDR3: CASSETGGYSYNEQFF; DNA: TGCGCCAGCAGCGAAACGGGGGGATACTCCTACAATGAGCAGTTCTTC
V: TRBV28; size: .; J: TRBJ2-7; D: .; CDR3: CASSLLGGPYEQYF; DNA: TGTGCCAGCAGTTTACTTGGGGGTCCCTACGAGCAGTACTTC
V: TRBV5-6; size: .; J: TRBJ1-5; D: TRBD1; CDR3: CASSGGRDQPQHF; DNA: TGTGCCAGCTCAGGGGGCAGGGATCAGCCCCAGCATTTT
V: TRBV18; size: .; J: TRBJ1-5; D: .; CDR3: CASSLGTRGNQPQHF; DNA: TGTGCCAGCTCCCTCGGTACCAGGGGCAATCAGCCCCAGCATTTT